Listed here are 27 T cell receptor beta chains from one sample, sequenced in a study of post-analysis software for immune sequencing data (dated by TCRdb to the mid-2010s). The library was produced with PCR. The instrument was an Illumina HiSeq 2500. Unique molecular identifiers were incorporated into TCR beta cDNA libraries to reduce PCR and sequencing biases. The public reads were quality trimmed at Q25 with fastp and then assembled into clones with MiXCR by TCRdb, keeping productive beta chains. Each record represents a unique CDR3 protein, reported with the most common genes and DNA among its rows. The sample profile shows fewer than 850,000 distinct CDR3 sequences; roughly 29% of them were found once. The ten biggest clones cover around 0.6% of the sample. These receptors are not linked to any known antigen. Summary of the overall study and its limitations: A handful of TRBV segments, including TRBV5-6, TRBV5-1 and TRBV20-1, were significantly more frequent in patients than controls.

Material: blood. Source of these receptors: a girl between 10 and 17 years old with multiple sclerosis.

This clonotype was seen at least ten times. The genes are TRBV4-1 and TRBJ2-5; 9 bases line up with TRBD2. The CDR3 consists of 14 residues. Trimming took 4 bases from V and 3 from J; bases not matched to a gene: 3. Germline CDR1 MGHRA, CDR2 YSYEKL. The chain's CDR3 is CASSLSGGEETQYF. CDR3 in DNA: TGCGCCAGCAGCCTTAGCGGGGGAGAAGAGACCCAGTACTTC.

This clonotype was seen only a few times. The chain couples TRBV4-2 to TRBJ2-6; D gene ambiguous. This CDR3 comprises 17 residues. CDR1 is LGHNA and CDR2 is YNFKEQ in the germline V gene. Trimming shortened V by 0 bases and J by 0 bases, and 9 bases separated the two germline ends. CDR3 sequence: CASSQDGPDSGANVLTF. CDR3 bases: TGTGCCAGCAGCCAAGATGGTCCGGACTCTGGGGCCAACGTCCTGACTTTC.

The J gene is TRBJ1-6, the V gene TRBV3-1; D uncertain. The CDR3 loop spans 15 amino acids. Germline CDR1 and CDR2: LGHDT and YNNKEL (reference sequence). Trimming pared 3 bases from V and 7 bases from J, leaving 13 bases between. CDR3 in amino acids: CASSQLGRSNSPLHF. The CDR3 nucleotides read TGTGCCAGCAGCCAGTTAGGACGCAGCAATTCACCCCTCCACTTT.

This clonotype occurred a few times. The chain is built from TRBV20-1 and TRBJ2-7; 8 positions match TRBD2. CDR3 size: 15 residues. The V and J ends lost 0 bases and 2 bases, in that order; junction bases with no gene match: 6. Germline loops: CDR1 DFQATT, CDR2 SNEGSKA (reference sequence). As DNA, the CDR3 is TGCAGTGCTAGAGATTCTTGGACTAGCCCCTACGAGCAGTACTTC. Amino acid sequence: CSARDSWTSPYEQYF.

This clonotype was seen a single time. V and J are TRBV7-2 and TRBJ1-3; D gene ambiguous. The germline V and J ends were trimmed by 5 bases and 4 bases, with 12 bases remaining between them. This CDR3 spans 14 amino acids. CDR1 is SGHTA, CDR2 FQGNSA, per germline. The CDR3 here is CASSPGRGGNTIYF. CDR3 in DNA: TGTGCCAGCAGCCCAGGACGGGGAGGAAACACCATATATTTT.

This chain uses TRBV7-9 with TRBJ1-1; 8 nucleotides align to TRBD1. Germline V gene sequence: CDR1 SEHNR, CDR2 FQNEAQ (reference sequence). V lost 5 bases to trimming and J lost 4 bases; unmatched junction nucleotides: 6. The CDR3 runs 14 residues. The CDR3: CASSPQGGITEAFF. Here the CDR3 DNA reads TGTGCCAGCAGCCCACAGGGGGGTATCACTGAAGCTTTCTTT.

With respect to this clonotype: A read error may produce the germline difference seen at one junction end. This chain joins TRBV4-1 and TRBJ2-3; 10 nucleotides match TRBD1. Germline V lookup: CDR1 MGHRA, CDR2 YSYEKL. This CDR3 is 15 amino acids long. CDR3 residues: CTSSHGTGGTDTQYF. In nucleotides, the CDR3 is TGCACCAGCAGCCATGGGACAGGGGGCACAGATACGCAGTATTTT.

This clonotype showed up many times. This chain uses TRBV2 with TRBJ2-7; D not certain. V was shortened by 6 bases and J by 2 bases, with 5 bases between the two germline ends. This CDR3 contains 11 residues. Per the germline V gene, CDR1 is SNHLY and CDR2 is FYNNEI. The CDR3: CASRATYEQYF. In nucleotides, the CDR3 is TGTGCCAGCAGGGCCACCTACGAGCAGTACTTC. Combining the CDR3 with reference TRBV2 and TRBJ2-7 gives the whole variable domain EPEVTQTPSHQVTQMGQEVILRCVPISNHLYFYWYRQILGQKVEFLVSFYNNEISEKSEIFDDQFSVERPDGSNFTLKIRSTKLEDSAMYFCASRATYEQYFGPGTRLTVT.

This clonotype was detected only a few times. This rearrangement joins TRBV12-3 or TRBV12-4 to TRBJ1-1; a possible D gene is TRBD1 (6 bases). The CDR3 runs to 17 residues. V lost 5 bases and J lost 4, with 23 bases in between. CDR3 sequence: CASSTRQVGPLATEAFF. The CDR3 coding sequence is TGTGCCAGCAGTACCCGACAGGTGGGGCCCTTGGCCACTGAAGCTTTCTTT.

This clonotype was seen a few times. The gene calls are TRBV5-5 and TRBJ2-7; D is unresolved. This CDR3 is 13 amino acids long. The germline V and J ends were trimmed by 1 base and 6 bases, with 11 bases remaining between them. Germline CDR1 SGHKS, CDR2 YYEKEE (reference sequence). CDR3 sequence (DNA): TGTGCCAGCAGCTTGTTACTGGGATTCGAGCAGTACTTC. The encoded protein is CASSLLLGFEQYF.

CDR3 nucleotide sequence: TGCAGTGCTCCCCCAAGCGGGGGCGGCACCGGGGAGCTGTTTTTT. Its translation is CSAPPSGGGTGELFF. The chain combines TRBV20-1 with TRBJ2-2; 8 bases are a match to TRBD2. With V trimmed by 5 bases and J by 4 bases, 9 bases remained unmatched. This CDR3 is 15 amino acids long. The germline gives CDR1 DFQATT, CDR2 SNEGSKA (reference sequence).

The rearrangement joins TRBV19 to TRBJ2-3; 9 positions agree with TRBD1. V shed 6 bases, J shed 4 bases, and the junction held 5 bases outside the gene matches. This CDR3 spans 14 amino acids. Germline CDR1 LNHDA, CDR2 SQIVND (reference sequence). Here the CDR3 reads CASSHRGQADTQYF. For the CDR3, the DNA is TGTGCCAGTAGCCACAGGGGGCAGGCAGATACGCAGTATTTT.

This clonotype was seen only a few times. This sequence joins TRBV29-1 and TRBJ2-1; D may be TRBD1 or TRBD2 (5 bases each). The germline gives CDR1 SQVTM, CDR2 ANQGSEA. This CDR3 has 14 residues. Trimming stripped 5 bases from V and 5 bases from J, with 16 bases between. CDR3 sequence (DNA): TGCAGCGTTAACCCCGGGACGGTTAACAATGAGCAGTTCTTC. Encoded protein: CSVNPGTVNNEQFF.

This clonotype was seen a few times. The chain joins TRBV27 to TRBJ1-5, with D hard to call. CDR1 and CDR2 from the germline V gene are MNHEY and SMNVEV (reference sequence). The CDR3 is made up of 12 amino acids. V was shortened by 4 bases and J by 5 bases, with 6 bases between the two germline ends. The CDR3 DNA reads TGTGCCAGCAGTTCGGGGTATCAGCCCCAGCATTTT. The encoded protein is CASSSGYQPQHF.

In the case of this clonotype: A read error may account for a junction end that differs from germline. This rearrangement joins TRBV4-3 to TRBJ2-7; no reliable D call. Germline V gives CDR1 LGHNA, CDR2 YSLEER. There are 14 residues in the CDR3. The CDR3 here is CASNQDLNIYEQYF. Written as DNA, the CDR3 is TGCGCCAGCAACCAAGATTTAAACATCTACGAGCAGTACTTC.

This clonotype came up a few times. The chain uses TRBV7-9 and TRBJ2-1; 9 bases line up with TRBD2. This CDR3 is 16 amino acids long. The J segment lost 5 bases and the V segment lost 0 bases, leaving 5 bases of the junction unmatched. Germline V lookup: CDR1 SEHNR, CDR2 FQNEAQ (reference sequence). CDR3 nucleotide sequence: TGTGCCAGCAGCTTAGCGTTAGCGGGGGAAGACAATGAGCAGTTCTTC. Protein: CASSLALAGEDNEQFF.

The genes are TRBV27 and TRBJ1-1; D ambiguous. In germline, CDR1 is MNHEY, CDR2 SMNVEV (reference sequence). Trimming removed 3 bases at V and 4 bases at J, with 12 bases between. The CDR3 runs to 14 residues. The CDR3 DNA sequence: TGTGCCAGCAGTTTTCGCGGAGGAGGCACTGAAGCTTTCTTT. Its protein is CASSFRGGGTEAFF.

With regard to this clonotype: A much larger clone is a single base away; this may be a read error. The chain recombines TRBV10-3 with TRBJ2-1, with 7 bases that match TRBD2. The length of the CDR3 is 14 residues. Per germline, CDR1 ENHRY and CDR2 SYGVKD. Germline trimming cut 8 bases from V and 8 bases from J; bases unmatched to any gene: 12. The CDR3 DNA reads TGTGCCATCGGGGGGGAAGGCGGCGACCATGAGCAGTTCTTC. Protein product: CAIGGEGGDHEQFF.

In the case of this clonotype: A much larger clone lies a single base off, so this may be a read error. This chain uses TRBV5-1 with TRBJ2-3; D is possibly TRBD2 (5 bases). CDR3 length: 20 residues. Germline V gene data show CDR1 as SGHRS and CDR2 as YFSETQ. V dropped 1 base and J dropped 2 bases, with 26 bases sitting between them. The CDR3 DNA reads as TGCGCCAGCAGCTTGACTGGTGGCAGCTCCACCGGAGGACCCACAGATACGCAGTATTTT. The encoded protein is CASSLTGGSSTGGPTDTQYF.

J is TRBJ2-5 and V is TRBV29-1; the D gene is possibly TRBD2 (5 bases). Deletions cut 4 bases from V and 2 bases from J, with 8 bases between. CDR3 length equals 12 residues. Germline V gives CDR1 SQVTM, CDR2 ANQGSEA. Written as DNA, the CDR3 is TGCAGCGTTGGAAGCGGACAAGAGACCCAGTACTTC. Translating it yields CSVGSGQETQYF.

The chain recombines TRBV20-1 with TRBJ2-5; the D is unclear. The ends were cut back, 5 bases at V and 9 bases at J, with 10 bases in the middle. Germline V gene data show CDR1 as DFQATT and CDR2 as SNEGSKA (reference sequence). This CDR3 is 10 amino acids long. The CDR3 coding sequence is TGCAGTGCTCCACCCCGGCCCCAGTACTTC. This codes for CSAPPRPQYF.

This chain uses TRBV7-2 with TRBJ1-4; a possible D gene is TRBD1 (6 bases). The CDR3 is made up of 17 amino acids. CDR1 is SGHTA, CDR2 FQGNSA, per germline. Trimming cost V 5 bases and J 8 bases, with 24 bases left between them. For the CDR3, the DNA is TGTGCCAGCAGCCTCTCTCGCGGGACAAGGAGCGGGGAAAAACTGTTTTTT. Its translation is CASSLSRGTRSGEKLFF.

The gene calls are TRBV6-5 and TRBJ2-2; possible D gene TRBD2, 6 bases. From germline, CDR1 is MNHEY and CDR2 SVGAGI. The CDR3 has 12 residues. V dropped 3 bases and J dropped 12 bases, with 11 bases sitting between them. The CDR3 here is CASSYGGIQLFF. CDR3 sequence (DNA): TGTGCCAGCAGTTATGGCGGGATACAGCTGTTTTTT.

The rearrangement links TRBV28 to TRBJ2-1; D is unclear. CDR1 and CDR2 (germline): MDHEN, SYDVKM. The CDR3 runs 14 residues. V was shortened by 7 bases and J by 5 bases, with 15 bases between the two germline ends. CDR3 in amino acids: CASTLSPRDNEQFF. The CDR3, as DNA: TGTGCCAGCACCCTCTCCCCTAGGGACAATGAGCAGTTCTTC. The variable domain in full, completed from reference TRBV28 and TRBJ2-1, reads DVKVTQSSRYLVKRTGEKVFLECVQDMDHENMFWYRQDPGLGLRLIYFSYDVKMKEKGDIPEGYSVSREKKERFSLILESASTNQTSMYLCASTLSPRDNEQFFGPGTRLTVL.

This clonotype was observed once. This rearrangement joins TRBV6-7 to TRBJ2-1, with D perhaps being TRBD1 or TRBD2 (5 bases each). TRBV6-7 is filed as an ORF, its function uncertain. The CDR3 covers 16 residues. V shed 0 bases and J shed 3 bases, with 12 bases lying between them. CDR3 region: CASSYSSGAIYNEQFF. The CDR3 DNA is TGTGCCAGCAGTTACTCATCCGGGGCGATCTACAATGAGCAGTTCTTC.

The chain has TRBV18 and TRBJ2-3; D is unclear. Germline lookup yields CDR1 KGHSH and CDR2 LQKENI. The CDR3 spans 16 residues. Trimming stripped 4 bases from V and 2 bases from J, with 16 bases between. In nucleotides, the CDR3 is TGTGCCAGCTCACGTGCCCTAGGAGACCTCACAGATACGCAGTATTTT. It translates to CASSRALGDLTDTQYF. Drawing the rest from reference TRBV18 and TRBJ2-3, the complete variable domain is NAGVMQNPRHLVRRRGQEARLRCSPMKGHSHVYWYRQLPEEGLKFMVYLQKENIIDESGMPKERFSAEFPKEGPSILRIQQVVRGDSAAYFCASSRALGDLTDTQYFGPGTRLTVL.

This clonotype was recorded at least ten times. This rearrangement joins TRBV20-1 to TRBJ2-5; no firm D call. V was trimmed by 3 bases and J by 4 bases, leaving 18 bases between them. This CDR3 contains 15 residues. Germline V lookup: CDR1 DFQATT, CDR2 SNEGSKA (reference sequence). CDR3 amino acids: CSASTGFEMGETQYF. The CDR3 nucleotides read TGCAGTGCTAGTACGGGCTTTGAGATGGGAGAGACCCAGTACTTC.